This TCR beta chain was documented in a study of blood T cells in healthy people across ages. Peripheral blood was drawn, about 9.7 milliliters per donor. Per sample, at least 5 micrograms of total RNA were extracted. Sample-barcoded 5' priming and a J-beta primer mix drove a second PCR of roughly 7 to 11 cycles. Each cDNA was tagged by a template-switch adaptor containing 12 random nucleotides. TCRdb called the 5' RACE reads again in MiXCR, with one record for every CDR3 protein. The sample consists of 1.6 million or so distinct CDR3 sequences, about 31% of them appearing once. After removal of 3 bases from V and 2 bases from J, the junction contained 10 bases not matched to a gene. From germline, CDR1 is KGHDR and CDR2 SFDVKD. The CDR3 runs 17 residues.

What was sequenced was blood. The chain carries TRBV24-1 and TRBJ2-7; 9 bases align to TRBD2. This clonotype was sampled from a woman in her twenties or thirties in good health. CDR3 nucleotide sequence: TGTGCCACCAGTGATGCAAAGACTAGCGGTGATCCCTACGAGCAGTACTTC. Translated, it gives CATSDAKTSGDPYEQYF.